This TCR beta chain was documented in a study of cytomegalovirus exposure and HLA in healthy donors (dated by TCRdb to the late 2010s). Notes on the research overall: According to a later analysis, the roughly 130 validation repertoires were produced on the same platform as the 700 or so repertoires of the first cohort. The study aimed to test whether cataloging public T cell receptors could reveal signatures of past pathogen exposure. To predict cytomegalovirus infection status, the study brought together high-throughput TCR immunosequencing, statistical association of individual TCRs with disease status, and machine learning. Besides the first cohort of hundreds of subjects, a separate validation cohort made up of around 120 different subjects was used. What the work shows at the level of the full study, not this receptor alone: A later analysis found that TCRs clustered in the first cohort also tended to co-occur in the 120 validation repertoires, with approximately 95% of cluster scores above 0. In both the original and validation cohorts, the classifier was reported to diagnose cytomegalovirus status with high specificity and sensitivity. While some public TCRs were present in many individuals, most TCR sequences turned up only very rarely across donors. All 120 or so repertoires were used to score co-occurrence in the validation cohort in a later analysis, because that analysis had no HLA typing for the cohort. It was suggested by the authors that the approach could potentially be generalized to other disease states and immunological phenotypes. In vitro tests confirmed that a few of the cytomegalovirus-associated TCR beta chains recognize cytomegalovirus antigens. A total of 164 TCR beta chains were listed by the study as associated with cytomegalovirus.

Points on this clone: What this receptor recognizes is not known. Base qualities are not recorded, but no much larger clone differs from it by a single base.

The CDR3 holds 11 amino acids from the cysteine to the phenylalanine. The retained sequence is limited to the CDR3, 33 bases, with the frame set at the first base. Trimming costs V 3 bases and J 5 bases, and their ends lie 7 bases apart. CDR1 and CDR2 are drawn from the germline V gene (reference sequence): DFQATT, SNEGSKA. Preparation of the library involved the immunoSEQ multiplex PCR assay. On the authors' methods: A statistical classification framework was built to diagnose cytomegalovirus status from the catalog of TCR beta chain sequences. The immuneACCESS repertoire file appears here via TCRdb, limited to in-frame rearrangements. These files lack a portion of the clones; in checked studies, under half of the deficit traces to unresolved V genes, and the cause of the others is not known. The D gene and trimming were derived from the DNA, and the V and J assignments and clone size from that table. For this sample the table gives some 170,000 clones, of which roughly 86% were detected only once. The ten top clones hold roughly 2.7% of the sample.

Separate from the approximately 670-subject first cohort, the validation cohort of 90 to 150 subjects was the group to which the donors belonged. Sequencing was carried out using PBMCs. This clonotype was obtained from a man aged 18 to 30 in good health and CMV-seropositive. The sequence is built from TRBV20-1 and TRBJ1-2; a tentative D call is TRBD1 (5 bases match). The nucleotide sequence is given as TGCAGTGCTAGGAAGGGGTATGGCTACACCTTC. Its coded protein is CSARKGYGYTF.